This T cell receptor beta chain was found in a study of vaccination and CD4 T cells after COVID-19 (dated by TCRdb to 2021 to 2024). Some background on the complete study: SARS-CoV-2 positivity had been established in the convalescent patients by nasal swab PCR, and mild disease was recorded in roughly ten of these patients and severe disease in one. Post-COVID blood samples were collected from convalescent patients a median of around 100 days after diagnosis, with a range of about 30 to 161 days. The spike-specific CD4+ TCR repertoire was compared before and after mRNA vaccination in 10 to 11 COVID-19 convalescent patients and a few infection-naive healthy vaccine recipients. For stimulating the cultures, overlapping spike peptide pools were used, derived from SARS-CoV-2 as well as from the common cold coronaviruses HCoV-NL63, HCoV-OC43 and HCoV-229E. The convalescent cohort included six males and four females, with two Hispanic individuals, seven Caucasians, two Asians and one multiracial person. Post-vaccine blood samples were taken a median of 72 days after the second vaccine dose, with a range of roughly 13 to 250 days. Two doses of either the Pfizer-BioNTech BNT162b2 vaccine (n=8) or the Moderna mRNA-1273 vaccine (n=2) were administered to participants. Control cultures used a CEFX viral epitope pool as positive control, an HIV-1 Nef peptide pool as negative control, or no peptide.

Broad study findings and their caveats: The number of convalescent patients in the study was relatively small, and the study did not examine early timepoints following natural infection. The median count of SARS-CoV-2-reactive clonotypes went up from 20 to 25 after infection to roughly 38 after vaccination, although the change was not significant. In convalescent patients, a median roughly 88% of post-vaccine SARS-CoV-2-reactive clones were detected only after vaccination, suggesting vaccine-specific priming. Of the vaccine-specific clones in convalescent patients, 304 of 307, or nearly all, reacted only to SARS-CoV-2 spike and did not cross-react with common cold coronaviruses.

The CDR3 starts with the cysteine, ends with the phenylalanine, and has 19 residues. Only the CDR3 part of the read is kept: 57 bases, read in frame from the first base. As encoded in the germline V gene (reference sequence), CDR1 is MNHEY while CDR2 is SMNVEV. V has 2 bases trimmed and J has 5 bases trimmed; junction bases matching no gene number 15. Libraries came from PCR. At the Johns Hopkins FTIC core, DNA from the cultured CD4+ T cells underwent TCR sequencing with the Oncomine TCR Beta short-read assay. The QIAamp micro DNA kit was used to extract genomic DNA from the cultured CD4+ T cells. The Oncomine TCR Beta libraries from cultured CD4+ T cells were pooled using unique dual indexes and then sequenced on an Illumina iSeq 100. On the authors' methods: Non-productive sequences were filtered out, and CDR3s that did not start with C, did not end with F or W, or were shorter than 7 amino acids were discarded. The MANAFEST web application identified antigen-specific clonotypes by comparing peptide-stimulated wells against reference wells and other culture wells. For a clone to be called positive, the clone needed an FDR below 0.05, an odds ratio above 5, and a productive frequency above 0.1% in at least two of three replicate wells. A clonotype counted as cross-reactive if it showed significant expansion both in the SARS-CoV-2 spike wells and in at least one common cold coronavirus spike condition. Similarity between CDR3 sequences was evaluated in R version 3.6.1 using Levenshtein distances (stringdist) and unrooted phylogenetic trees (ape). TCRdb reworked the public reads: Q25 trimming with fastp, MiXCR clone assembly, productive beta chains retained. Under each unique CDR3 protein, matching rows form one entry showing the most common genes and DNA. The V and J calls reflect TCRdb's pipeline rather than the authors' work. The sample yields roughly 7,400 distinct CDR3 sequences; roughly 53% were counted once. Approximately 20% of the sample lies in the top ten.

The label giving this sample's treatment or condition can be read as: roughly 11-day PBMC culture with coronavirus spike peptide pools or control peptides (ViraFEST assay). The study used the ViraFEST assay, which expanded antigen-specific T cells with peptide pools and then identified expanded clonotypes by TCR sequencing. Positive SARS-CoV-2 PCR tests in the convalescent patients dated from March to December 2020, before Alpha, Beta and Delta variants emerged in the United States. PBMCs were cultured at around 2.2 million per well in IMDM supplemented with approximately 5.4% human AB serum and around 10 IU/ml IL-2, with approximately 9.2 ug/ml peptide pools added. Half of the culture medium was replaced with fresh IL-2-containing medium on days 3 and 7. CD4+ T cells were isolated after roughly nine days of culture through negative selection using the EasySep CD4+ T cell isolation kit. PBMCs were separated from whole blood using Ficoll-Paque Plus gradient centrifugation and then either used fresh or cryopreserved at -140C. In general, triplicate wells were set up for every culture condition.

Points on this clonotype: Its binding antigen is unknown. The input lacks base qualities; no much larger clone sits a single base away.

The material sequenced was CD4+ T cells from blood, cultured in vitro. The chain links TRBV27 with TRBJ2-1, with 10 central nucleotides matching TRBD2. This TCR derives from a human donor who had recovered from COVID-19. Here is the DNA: TGTGCCAGCAGTTTAAGGGGGCACCGCTCTAGCGGGAGAAACAATGAGCAGTTCTTC. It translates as CASSLRGHRSSGRNNEQFF.